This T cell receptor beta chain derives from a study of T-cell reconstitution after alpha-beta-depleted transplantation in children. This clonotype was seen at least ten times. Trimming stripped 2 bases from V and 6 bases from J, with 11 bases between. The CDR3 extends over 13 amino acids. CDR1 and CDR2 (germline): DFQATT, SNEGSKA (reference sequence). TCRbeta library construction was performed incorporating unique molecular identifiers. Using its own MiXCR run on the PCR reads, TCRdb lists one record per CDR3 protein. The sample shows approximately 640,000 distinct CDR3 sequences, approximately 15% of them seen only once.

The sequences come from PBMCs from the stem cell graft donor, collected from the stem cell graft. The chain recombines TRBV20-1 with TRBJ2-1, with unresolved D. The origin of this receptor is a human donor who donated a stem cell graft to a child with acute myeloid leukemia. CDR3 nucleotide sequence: TGCAGTGCTAGACCCTCGAACAGCAATGAGCAGTTCTTC. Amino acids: CSARPSNSNEQFF.